This TCR beta chain was captured in a study of CD8+ T cells in alopecia areata. cDNA reverse transcribed from extracted RNA served as the sequencing template. Assay used: immunoSEQ multiplex PCR; TCRdb lists only in-frame clones, some missing. Here the sample spans approximately 150,000 clones, around 50% being singletons. The V gene's germline CDR1 is SEHNR and CDR2 FQNEAQ (reference sequence). This CDR3 contains 17 residues. Deletions cut 5 bases from V and 0 bases from J, with 17 bases between. This clone was detected only a few times. The V gene is TRBV7-9, the J gene TRBJ1-5, with a possible D match to TRBD1 (5 bases). The sequenced sample was CD4+ T cells sorted from blood. The receptor's source is a human donor with alopecia areata. CDR3: CASSPTEGPRSNQPQHF. CDR3 DNA: TGTGCCAGCAGCCCAACGGAGGGACCGCGTAGCAATCAGCCCCAGCATTTT.